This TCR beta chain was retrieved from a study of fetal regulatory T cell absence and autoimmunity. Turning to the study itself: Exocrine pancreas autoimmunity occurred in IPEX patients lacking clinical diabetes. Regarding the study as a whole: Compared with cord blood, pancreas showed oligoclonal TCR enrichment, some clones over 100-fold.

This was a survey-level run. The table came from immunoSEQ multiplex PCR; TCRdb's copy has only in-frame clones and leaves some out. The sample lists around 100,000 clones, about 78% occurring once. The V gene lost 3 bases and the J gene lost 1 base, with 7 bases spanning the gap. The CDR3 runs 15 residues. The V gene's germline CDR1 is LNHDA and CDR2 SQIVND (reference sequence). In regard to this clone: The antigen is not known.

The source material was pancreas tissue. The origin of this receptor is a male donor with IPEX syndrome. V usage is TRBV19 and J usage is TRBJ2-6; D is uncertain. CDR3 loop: CASSIFGSGANVLTF. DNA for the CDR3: TGTGCCAGTAGTATTTTTGGATCTGGGGCCAACGTCCTGACTTTC.